Following are 9 T cell receptor beta chains from one sample sequenced in a study of T cell changes during pregnancy in multiple sclerosis. Produced via immunoSEQ multiplex PCR; TCRdb's table is partial and in-frame only. The sample consists of 90,000 or so clones, roughly 90% of them appearing once. Sequences were derived from peripheral blood, sampled in the first trimester of pregnancy. The receptors shown here come from a female donor with multiple sclerosis, enrolled in a pregnancy study.

J is TRBJ2-7 and V is TRBV28; the match to TRBD1 covers 9 bases. This CDR3 spans 14 amino acids. Germline V gene data show CDR1 as MDHEN and CDR2 as SYDVKM. Trimming cost V 4 bases and J 3 bases; bases outside gene matches: 4. CDR3 in amino acids: CASSSGTGLYEQYF. For the CDR3, the DNA is TGTGCCAGCAGTTCTGGGACAGGGCTCTACGAGCAGTACTTC.

The rearrangement joins TRBV7-2 to TRBJ1-5; D is possibly TRBD1 (5 bases). V was trimmed by 1 base and J by 2 bases, leaving 12 bases between them. Germline V gene data show CDR1 as SGHTA and CDR2 as FQGNSA. The CDR3 has 16 amino acids. CDR3 residues: CASSLVRLQGNQPQHF. The CDR3 coding sequence is TGTGCCAGCAGCTTAGTAAGGTTACAGGGCAATCAGCCCCAGCATTTT.

The chain carries TRBV9 and TRBJ1-5; a weak D match, TRBD1 (5 bases). Germline CDR1 reads SGDLS; CDR2 reads YYNGEE. The CDR3 runs 14 residues. The V and J ends lost 0 bases and 4 bases respectively, with 8 bases between them. The CDR3 region is CASSVGQTNQPQHF. For the CDR3, the DNA is TGTGCCAGCAGCGTAGGACAGACAAATCAGCCCCAGCATTTT. Full variable domain (rest looked up from reference TRBV9 and TRBJ1-5): DSGVTQTPKHLITATGQRVTLRCSPRSGDLSVYWYQQSLDQGLQFLIQYYNGEERAKGNILERFSAQQFPDLHSELNLSSLELGDSALYFCASSVGQTNQPQHFGDGTRLSIL.

V is TRBV19 and J is TRBJ2-3; maybe TRBD1 (5 bases). The CDR3 contains 12 residues. CDR1 LNHDA and CDR2 SQIVND come from the germline V gene (reference sequence). Trimming pared 7 bases from V and 2 bases from J, leaving 7 bases between. CDR3 region: CASKGNTDTQYF. The CDR3 DNA sequence: TGTGCCAGTAAGGGGAACACAGATACGCAGTATTTT.

The J gene is TRBJ2-7, the V gene TRBV10-3; maybe TRBD1 (6 bases). There are 14 residues in the CDR3. In germline, CDR1 is ENHRY, CDR2 SYGVKD. V lost 8 bases to trimming and J lost 2 bases, with 16 bases between them. CDR3 sequence: CAISELDRTYEQYF. Here the CDR3 DNA reads TGTGCCATCTCTGAACTAGACAGGACCTACGAGCAGTACTTC.

Only a few counts were recorded for this clone. This chain joins TRBV6-1 and TRBJ1-1, with a possible D match to TRBD1 (6 bases). From germline, CDR1 is MNHNS and CDR2 SASEGT. The germline V and J ends were trimmed by 3 bases and 3 bases, with 14 bases remaining between them. This CDR3 is built from 15 residues. The CDR3 coding sequence is TGTGCCAGCAGTGAGGGAGGGGGACGGGACACTGAAGCTTTCTTT. Translated: CASSEGGGRDTEAFF.

The chain has TRBV12-1 and TRBJ2-7; no check of the table's D call, TRBD2, against the DNA was made. TRBV12-1 constitutes a pseudogene. The CDR3 sequence is 16 residues long. The CDR3 reads CASSSRLAGGIYEQYF. The DNA for the CDR3 is TGTGCCAGCAGCTCCCGACTAGCGGGAGGGATCTACGAGCAGTACTTC.

The chain carries TRBV5-4 and TRBJ2-7; unclear D gene. Germline lookup yields CDR1 SGHNT and CDR2 YYREEE (reference sequence). The CDR3 is made up of 14 amino acids. V was trimmed by 0 bases and J by 3 bases, leaving 10 bases between them. CDR3: CASSLGLANYEQYF. The CDR3 region has the DNA TGTGCCAGCAGCTTGGGACTGGCGAACTACGAGCAGTACTTC. Drawing the rest from reference TRBV5-4 and TRBJ2-7, the complete variable domain is ETGVTQSPTHLIKTRGQQVTLRCSSQSGHNTVSWYQQALGQGPQFIFQYYREEENGRGNFPPRFSGLQFPNYSSELNVNALELDDSALYLCASSLGLANYEQYFGPGTRLTVT.

The V and J genes are TRBV7-9 and TRBJ1-1; TRBD1 might be the D (5 bases). CDR3 length: 14 amino acids. Trimming stripped 5 bases from V and 5 bases from J, with 15 bases between. Germline loops: CDR1 SEHNR, CDR2 FQNEAQ (reference sequence). CDR3 DNA: TGTGCCAGCAGCGGTCGGGGAGGGGAAACTGAAGCTTTCTTT. It codes for CASSGRGGETEAFF.